This T cell receptor (beta chain) originates from a study of CD8 T cells in Susac syndrome. Random hexamers were used to reverse transcribe 0.5 to 1 ug of RNA. TCR beta CDR3 was amplified by immunoSEQ multiplex PCR. This amplification extended across 54 Vbeta and 13 Jbeta segments. From the immunoSEQ multiplex PCR reads, TCRdb called clonotypes with MiXCR, one entry per CDR3 protein. Among some 220,000 distinct CDR3 sequences, 95% were seen once, and the ten largest hold about 0.091%. Germline loops: CDR1 SEHNR, CDR2 FQNEAQ (reference sequence). With 5 bases removed from V and 10 bases from J, the gap between germline ends came to 9 bases. The CDR3 sequence is 10 residues long. CD8+ and CD4+ T cells from blood underwent TCR beta sequencing, which was carried out in a high-throughput format. The multiple sclerosis controls consisted of treatment-naive patients with relapsing-remitting disease, either stable or active. TEMRA cells were FACS-enriched, and CD8+ and CD4+ T cells were isolated negatively.

The chain carries TRBV7-9 and TRBJ2-7, with D unresolved. This TCR was recovered from a human donor with multiple sclerosis. Material for sequencing was CD4+ T cells from PBMCs. CDR3 in amino acids: CASSPCFQYF. The CDR3 DNA reads TGTGCCAGCAGCCCATGTTTCCAGTACTTC.